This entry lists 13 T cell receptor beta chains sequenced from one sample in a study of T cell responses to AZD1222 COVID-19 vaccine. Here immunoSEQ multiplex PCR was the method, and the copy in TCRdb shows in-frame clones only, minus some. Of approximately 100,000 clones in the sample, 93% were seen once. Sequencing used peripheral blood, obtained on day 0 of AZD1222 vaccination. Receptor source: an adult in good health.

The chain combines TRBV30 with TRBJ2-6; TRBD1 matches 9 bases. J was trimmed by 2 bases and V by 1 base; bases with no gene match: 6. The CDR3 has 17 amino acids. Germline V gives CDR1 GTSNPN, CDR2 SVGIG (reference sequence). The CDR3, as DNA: TGTGCCTGGAGTGGCGGGGACAGGGTAACTGGGGCCAACGTCCTGACTTTC. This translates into CAWSGGDRVTGANVLTF.

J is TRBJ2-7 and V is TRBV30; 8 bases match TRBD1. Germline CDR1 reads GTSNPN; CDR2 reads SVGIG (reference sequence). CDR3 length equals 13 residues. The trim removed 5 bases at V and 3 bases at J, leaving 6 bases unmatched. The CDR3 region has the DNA TGTGCCTGGGCGACAGGGGTGAGCTACGAGCAGTACTTC. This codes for CAWATGVSYEQYF.

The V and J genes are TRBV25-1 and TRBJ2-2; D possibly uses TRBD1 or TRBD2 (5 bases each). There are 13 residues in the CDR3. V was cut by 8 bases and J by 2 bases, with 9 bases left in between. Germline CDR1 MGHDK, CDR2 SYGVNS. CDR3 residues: CASWGYNTGELFF. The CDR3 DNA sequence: TGTGCCAGCTGGGGGTATAACACCGGGGAGCTGTTTTTT.

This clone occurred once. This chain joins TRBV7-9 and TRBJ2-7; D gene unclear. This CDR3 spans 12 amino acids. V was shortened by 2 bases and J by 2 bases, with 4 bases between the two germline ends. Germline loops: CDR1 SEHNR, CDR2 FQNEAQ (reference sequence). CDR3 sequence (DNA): TGTGCCAGCAGCTTAAAAACCTACGAGCAGTACTTC. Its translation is CASSLKTYEQYF.

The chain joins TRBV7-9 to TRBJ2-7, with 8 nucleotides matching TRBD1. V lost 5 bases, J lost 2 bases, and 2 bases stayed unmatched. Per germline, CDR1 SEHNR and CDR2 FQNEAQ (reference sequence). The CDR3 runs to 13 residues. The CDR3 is CASSKGQAYEQYF. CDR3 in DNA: TGTGCCAGCAGCAAGGGACAGGCCTACGAGCAGTACTTC.

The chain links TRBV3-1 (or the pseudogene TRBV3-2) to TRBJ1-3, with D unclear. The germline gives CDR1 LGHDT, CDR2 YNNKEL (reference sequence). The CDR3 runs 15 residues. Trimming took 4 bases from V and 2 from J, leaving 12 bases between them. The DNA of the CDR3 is TGTGCCAGCAGCCTGACCGGGTCCGCTGGAAACACCATATATTTT. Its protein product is CASSLTGSAGNTIYF.

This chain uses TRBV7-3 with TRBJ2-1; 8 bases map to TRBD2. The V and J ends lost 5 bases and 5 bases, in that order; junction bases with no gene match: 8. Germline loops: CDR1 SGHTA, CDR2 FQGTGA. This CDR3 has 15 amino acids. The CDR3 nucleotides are TGTGCCAGCAGCAAAATGGGACTAGTCAACAATGAGCAGTTCTTC. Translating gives CASSKMGLVNNEQFF. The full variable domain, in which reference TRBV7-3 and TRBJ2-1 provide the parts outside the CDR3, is GAGVSQTPSNKVTEKGKYVELRCDPISGHTALYWYRQSLGQGPEFLIYFQGTGAADDSGLPNDRFFAVRPEGSVSTLKIQRTERGDSAVYLCASSKMGLVNNEQFFGPGTRLTVL.

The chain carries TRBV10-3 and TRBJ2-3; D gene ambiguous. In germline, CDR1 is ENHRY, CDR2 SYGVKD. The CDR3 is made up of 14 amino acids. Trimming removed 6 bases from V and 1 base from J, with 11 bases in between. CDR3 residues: CAIRPSTGTDTQYF. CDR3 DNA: TGTGCCATCAGGCCGAGTACGGGCACAGATACGCAGTATTTT.

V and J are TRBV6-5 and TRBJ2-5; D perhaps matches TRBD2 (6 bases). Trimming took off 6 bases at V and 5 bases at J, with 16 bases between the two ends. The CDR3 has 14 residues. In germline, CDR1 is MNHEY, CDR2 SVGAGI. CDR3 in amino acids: CASSLGGPGETQYF. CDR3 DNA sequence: TGTGCCAGCAGCCTTGGAGGGCCGGGGGAGACCCAGTACTTC.

In nucleotides, the CDR3 is TGCGCCAGCAGAAAGACAGGGGTGACGGAGACCCAGTACTTC. Its translation is CASRKTGVTETQYF. V gene TRBV4-1 combines with J gene TRBJ2-5; 8 nucleotides agree with TRBD1. CDR3 size: 14 residues. V lost 6 bases and J lost 5; bases outside the gene matches: 8. The V gene's germline CDR1 is MGHRA and CDR2 YSYEKL.

The CDR3 sequence: CASGPSIGTGALTEAFF. In DNA form, the CDR3 reads TGTGCTAGTGGTCCATCAATTGGGACAGGGGCGCTGACTGAAGCTTTCTTT. V usage is TRBV12-5 and J usage is TRBJ1-1, with 10 bases identical to TRBD1. Per germline, CDR1 LGHNT and CDR2 FRNRAP. Trimming cost V 5 bases and J 5 bases; bases outside gene matches: 14. The CDR3 is 17 amino acids.

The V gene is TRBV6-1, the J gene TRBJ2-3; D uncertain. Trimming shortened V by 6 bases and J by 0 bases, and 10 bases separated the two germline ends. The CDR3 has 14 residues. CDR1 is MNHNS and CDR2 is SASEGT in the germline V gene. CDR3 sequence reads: CASSDSPSTDTQYF. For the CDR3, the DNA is TGTGCCAGCAGCGATTCCCCAAGCACAGATACGCAGTATTTT.

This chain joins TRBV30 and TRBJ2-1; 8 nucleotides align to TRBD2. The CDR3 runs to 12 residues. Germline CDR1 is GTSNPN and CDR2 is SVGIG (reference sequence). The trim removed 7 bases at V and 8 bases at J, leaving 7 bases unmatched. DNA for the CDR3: TGTGCCTTAGAGCGGGAGTCTTATGAGCAGTTCTTC. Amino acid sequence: CALERESYEQFF.